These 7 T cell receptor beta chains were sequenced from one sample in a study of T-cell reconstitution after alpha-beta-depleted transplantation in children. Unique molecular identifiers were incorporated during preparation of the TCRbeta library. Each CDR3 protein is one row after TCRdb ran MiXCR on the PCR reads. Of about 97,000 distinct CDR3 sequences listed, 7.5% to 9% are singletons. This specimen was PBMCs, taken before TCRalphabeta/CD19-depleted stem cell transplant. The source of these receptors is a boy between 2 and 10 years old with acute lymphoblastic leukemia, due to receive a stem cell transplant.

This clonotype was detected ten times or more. The DNA of the CDR3 is TGCAGTGCTAGAGATTCGAGGGACACTGAAGCTTTCTTT. It encodes CSARDSRDTEAFF. The chain carries TRBV20-1 and TRBJ1-1; D unresolved. This CDR3 comprises 13 residues. V lost 0 bases, J lost 3 bases, and 8 bases lay in between. Germline CDR1 reads DFQATT; CDR2 reads SNEGSKA (reference sequence).

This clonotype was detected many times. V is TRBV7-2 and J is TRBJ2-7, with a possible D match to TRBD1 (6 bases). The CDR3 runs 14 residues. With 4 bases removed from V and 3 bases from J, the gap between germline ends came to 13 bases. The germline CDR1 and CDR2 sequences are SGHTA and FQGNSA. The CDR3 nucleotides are TGTGCCAGCAGCTCCCCGGGACACAACTACGAGCAGTACTTC. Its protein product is CASSSPGHNYEQYF.

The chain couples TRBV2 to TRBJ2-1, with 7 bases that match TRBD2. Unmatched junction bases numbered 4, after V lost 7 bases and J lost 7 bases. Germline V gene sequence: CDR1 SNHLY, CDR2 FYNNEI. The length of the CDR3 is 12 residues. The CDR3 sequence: CASNGGTNEQFF. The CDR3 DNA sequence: TGTGCCAGCAACGGGGGGACTAATGAGCAGTTCTTC.

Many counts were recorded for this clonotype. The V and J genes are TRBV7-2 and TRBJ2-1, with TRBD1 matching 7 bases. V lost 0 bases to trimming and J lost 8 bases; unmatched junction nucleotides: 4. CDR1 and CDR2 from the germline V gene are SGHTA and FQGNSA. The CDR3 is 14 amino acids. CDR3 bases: TGTGCCAGCAGCTTAGCCAGGGGGACGGATGAGCAGTTCTTC. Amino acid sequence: CASSLARGTDEQFF.

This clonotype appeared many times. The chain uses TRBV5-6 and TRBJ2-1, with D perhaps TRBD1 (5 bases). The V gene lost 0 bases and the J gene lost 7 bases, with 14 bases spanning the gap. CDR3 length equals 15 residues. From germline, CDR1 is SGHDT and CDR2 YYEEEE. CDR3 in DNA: TGTGCCAGCAGCTTGGTAGCCCTCAAGGGGAATGAGCAGTTCTTC. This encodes CASSLVALKGNEQFF.

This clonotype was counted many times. The CDR3 loop is CASSLGAGPATGELFF. CDR3 nucleotides: TGTGCCAGCAGTCTGGGCGCCGGGCCCGCCACCGGGGAGCTGTTTTTT. V usage is TRBV12-3 or TRBV12-4 and J usage is TRBJ2-2; D call uncertain. Trimming took off 5 bases at V and 4 bases at J, with 17 bases between the two ends. CDR3 size: 16 residues.

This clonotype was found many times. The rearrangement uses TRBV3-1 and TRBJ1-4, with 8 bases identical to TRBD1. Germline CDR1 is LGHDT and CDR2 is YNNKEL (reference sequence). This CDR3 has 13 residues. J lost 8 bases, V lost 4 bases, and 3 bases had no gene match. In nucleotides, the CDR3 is TGTGCCAGCAGCCCTTACAGGGGGGAAAAACTGTTTTTT. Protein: CASSPYRGEKLFF. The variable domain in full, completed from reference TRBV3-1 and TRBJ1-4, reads DTAVSQTPKYLVTQMGNDKSIKCEQNLGHDTMYWYKQDSKKFLKIMFSYNNKELIINETVPNRFSPKSPDKAHLNLHINSLELGDSAVYFCASSPYRGEKLFFGSGTQLSVL.